Below, 4 T cell receptor beta chains from the same sample are listed, as sequenced in a study of vaccination and CD4 T cells after COVID-19. These receptors' targets are unknown. Stated treatment: approximately 11-day PBMC culture with coronavirus spike peptide pools or control peptides (ViraFEST assay). An Oncomine TCR Beta short-read assay was used to sequence the DNA from cultured CD4+ T cells. Via MiXCR, TCRdb re-called the PCR reads, giving one row per CDR3 protein. The repertoire includes over 10,000 distinct CDR3 sequences, more than 55% of them detected once, and around 16% sits in the top ten. The sample comprised CD4+ T cells from blood, cultured in vitro. The receptor source for this set is a human donor who had recovered from COVID-19.

V is TRBV7-2 and J is TRBJ2-5, with D unclear. CDR3 length: 12 amino acids. The V gene's germline CDR1 is SGHTA and CDR2 FQGNSA. V lost 0 bases and J 5 bases, leaving 4 bases between the germline ends. The CDR3 is CASSLASETQYF. CDR3 DNA: TGTGCCAGCAGCTTAGCCTCCGAGACCCAGTACTTC. Drawing the rest from reference TRBV7-2 and TRBJ2-5, the complete variable domain is GAGVSQSPSNKVTEKGKDVELRCDPISGHTALYWYRQSLGQGLEFLIYFQGNSAPDKSGLPSDRFSAERTGGSVSTLTIQRTQQEDSAVYLCASSLASETQYFGPGTRLLVL.

The rearrangement links TRBV5-1 to TRBJ1-2; TRBD1 aligns across 9 bases. CDR1 and CDR2 (germline): SGHRS, YFSETQ. The CDR3 has 15 amino acids. V shed 3 bases and J 1 base; nucleotides not matched to a gene: 4. CDR3 sequence (DNA): TGCGCCAGCAGCTCGACAGGGGGAAGTAACTATGGCTACACCTTC. Protein sequence: CASSSTGGSNYGYTF.

The rearrangement links TRBV20-1 to TRBJ1-1; 9 bases fit TRBD1. Germline CDR1 DFQATT, CDR2 SNEGSKA (reference sequence). The CDR3 has 17 amino acids. V trimming: 6 bases; J trimming: 4 bases; junction bases outside the gene matches: 18. The CDR3 region is CSATNRGRSRLSTEAFF. CDR3 in DNA: TGCAGTGCAACAAACAGGGGGCGATCTCGGTTGAGCACTGAAGCTTTCTTT.

The CDR3 loop reads CAISVSDTQYF. For the CDR3, the DNA is TGTGCCATCAGTGTTTCCGATACGCAGTATTTT. The chain has TRBV10-3 and TRBJ2-3, with no clear D. V lost 4 bases, J lost 6 bases, and 5 bases lay in between. The CDR3 runs to 11 residues. The germline V gene has CDR1 ENHRY and CDR2 SYGVKD.